These 32 T cell receptor beta chains were sequenced from one sample in a study of beta chain features in type 1 diabetes. These TCRs' antigens remain unknown. Expressed TCRB transcripts were sequenced after all isolated RNA was converted to cDNA. Method: immunoSEQ multiplex PCR; TCRdb's copy keeps in-frame clones and lacks some. Of roughly 730,000 clones listed, about an eighth are singletons. The study, taken as a whole, reports: Moderate but significant shortening of TCRB CDR3s was recorded in all four CD4+ subsets from Type 1 diabetes patients.

Material for sequencing was naive CD4+ T cells from blood. The receptors come from a man between 18 and 35 years old with type 1 diabetes.

This clone has only a few counts. The rearrangement joins TRBV28 to TRBJ2-7; D may be TRBD2 (6 bases). The germline V gene encodes CDR1 MDHEN and CDR2 SYDVKM. The germline V and J ends were trimmed by 6 bases and 2 bases, with 14 bases remaining between them. The CDR3 length is 14 residues. CDR3 protein: CASSRGTDPYEQYF. For the CDR3, the DNA is TGTGCCAGCAGCCGCGGGACCGATCCCTACGAGCAGTACTTC.

This clone was observed a handful of times. This chain joins TRBV11-1 and TRBJ1-2; D unresolved. Looked up from germline, CDR1 is SGHAT and CDR2 is FQDESV (reference sequence). The CDR3 contains 12 residues. Trimming stripped 4 bases from V and 3 bases from J, with 6 bases between. The CDR3 DNA follows: TGTGCCAGCAGCTGGGGAGACTATGGCTACACCTTC. This codes for CASSWGDYGYTF. Full variable domain (outside the CDR3, taken from reference TRBV11-1 and TRBJ1-2): EAEVAQSPRYKITEKSQAVAFWCDPISGHATLYWYRQILGQGPELLVQFQDESVVDDSQLPKDRFSAERLKGVDSTLKIQPAELGDSAMYLCASSWGDYGYTFGSGTRLTVV.

CDR3 region: CAWSVFQNYGYTF. The CDR3 region has the DNA TGTGCCTGGAGTGTTTTCCAGAACTATGGCTACACCTTC. The V gene is TRBV30, the J gene TRBJ1-2; D gene unclear. V shed 0 bases and J shed 2 bases, with 7 bases lying between them. The length of the CDR3 is 13 residues. Germline CDR1 and CDR2: GTSNPN and SVGIG (reference sequence).

CDR3 DNA sequence: TGTGCCAGCAGTCCCCACCCAGACAGGGCGGAAGAGACCCAGTACTTC. Translating gives CASSPHPDRAEETQYF. The V gene is TRBV27, the J gene TRBJ2-5; 7 bases agree with TRBD1. Germline CDR1 is MNHEY and CDR2 is SMNVEV (reference sequence). Trimming removed 5 bases from V and 3 bases from J; junction bases left unmatched: 12. The CDR3 is 16 residues long.

The chain carries TRBV10-1 and TRBJ2-7; D gene unclear. This CDR3 is 14 amino acids long. CDR1 WNHNN and CDR2 SYGVQD come from the germline V gene (reference sequence). V lost 7 bases and J lost 7, with 20 bases in between. CDR3 sequence: CASTRTPVVGEQYF. The CDR3 DNA follows: TGCGCCAGCACCCGGACGCCGGTGGTCGGAGAGCAGTACTTC.

The chain employs TRBV7-6 and TRBJ2-5; D unclear. Germline loops: CDR1 SGHVS, CDR2 FNYEAQ. The CDR3 totals 14 residues. Trimming took off 1 base at V and 3 bases at J, with 9 bases between the two ends. In nucleotides, the CDR3 is TGTGCCAGCAGCTTAGACCTAACAAAAGAGACCCAGTACTTC. Translating it yields CASSLDLTKETQYF.

The chain uses TRBV10-2 and TRBJ1-5; perhaps TRBD1 as D (5 bases). This CDR3 has 15 residues. From germline, CDR1 is WSHSY and CDR2 SAAADI. With 0 bases removed from V and 4 bases from J, the gap between germline ends came to 10 bases. CDR3 sequence: CASSESGAGNQPQHF. CDR3 nucleotide sequence: TGCGCCAGCAGTGAGTCCGGGGCAGGGAATCAGCCCCAGCATTTT.

The chain combines TRBV14 with TRBJ1-2; 10 bases agree with TRBD1. CDR3 length: 14 amino acids. V lost 3 bases to trimming and J lost 9 bases; unmatched junction nucleotides: 7. Germline V CDR1 and CDR2: SGHDN, FVKESK. The CDR3 DNA follows: TGTGCCAGCAGCCAGACCGGGACAGGGGTTAGCTACACCTTC. It specifies CASSQTGTGVSYTF.

This clone was seen more than once but under ten times. The V call is TRBV30, the J call TRBJ1-1; TRBD1 matches at 7 bases. The CDR3 sequence is 14 residues long. Trimming removed 1 base from V and 0 bases from J; junction bases left unmatched: 2. Germline lookup yields CDR1 GTSNPN and CDR2 SVGIG (reference sequence). The CDR3 loop reads CAWSGTGLNTEAFF. The CDR3 nucleotides read TGTGCCTGGAGTGGGACAGGCCTGAACACTGAAGCTTTCTTT.

The chain combines TRBV30 with TRBJ1-1; 7 nucleotides match TRBD1. CDR3 length: 14 residues. The V gene's germline CDR1 is GTSNPN and CDR2 SVGIG (reference sequence). V shed 4 bases and J 2 bases; nucleotides not matched to a gene: 7. CDR3 coding DNA: TGTGCCTGGATCAATACAGGGGTTAACACTGAAGCTTTCTTT. Encoded protein: CAWINTGVNTEAFF.

This clone turned up a few times. This chain uses TRBV11-2 with TRBJ2-5; no clear D gene. CDR1 is SGHAT, CDR2 FQNNGV, per germline. Between the trimmed V and J ends, which lost 6 bases and 7 bases, there was a span of 18 bases. The CDR3 is made up of 14 amino acids. The CDR3 sequence: CASRVEEARGTQYF. As DNA, the CDR3 is TGTGCCAGCAGAGTTGAAGAGGCGCGTGGGACCCAGTACTTC. The whole variable domain, remainder taken from reference TRBV11-2 and TRBJ2-5, is EAGVAQSPRYKIIEKRQSVAFWCNPISGHATLYWYQQILGQGPKLLIQFQNNGVVDDSQLPKDRFSAERLKGVDSTLKIQPAKLEDSAVYLCASRVEEARGTQYFGPGTRLLVL.

In this sample, this clone turned up a few times. The CDR3 nucleotides are TGCAGTGCCCCGCTTCCCCGAGGCTACACCTTC. Its translation: CSAPLPRGYTF. The chain links TRBV20-1 to TRBJ1-2; unclear D gene. V gave up 6 bases and J gave up 8 bases, with 13 bases separating them. The germline gives CDR1 DFQATT, CDR2 SNEGSKA (reference sequence). The CDR3 has 11 amino acids.

J is TRBJ2-7 and V is TRBV10-3, with D perhaps matching TRBD1 or TRBD2 (6 bases each). V lost 10 bases to trimming and J lost 5 bases, with 15 bases between them. The CDR3 sequence is 12 residues long. Germline assignment: CDR1 ENHRY and CDR2 SYGVKD. Here the CDR3 reads CATGWGADEQYF. The CDR3 DNA reads TGTGCCACGGGATGGGGGGCAGACGAGCAGTACTTC.

This clone came up a few times. The chain joins TRBV2 to TRBJ1-2; the match to TRBD1 covers 9 bases. V lost 8 bases, J lost 2 bases, and 3 bases stayed unmatched. Germline loops: CDR1 SNHLY, CDR2 FYNNEI. The CDR3 covers 13 residues. For the CDR3, the DNA is TGTGCCAGCGCCGGGACAGGGAACTATGGCTACACCTTC. This encodes CASAGTGNYGYTF. Variable domain in full (rest from reference TRBV2 and TRBJ1-2): EPEVTQTPSHQVTQMGQEVILRCVPISNHLYFYWYRQILGQKVEFLVSFYNNEISEKSEIFDDQFSVERPDGSNFTLKIRSTKLEDSAMYFCASAGTGNYGYTFGSGTRLTVV.

This clone was found a few times. The chain links TRBV14 to TRBJ2-7; 7 bases are shared with TRBD1. V was clipped by 3 bases and J by 6 bases; unmatched bases: 5. This CDR3 has 13 amino acids. The germline V gene encodes CDR1 SGHDN and CDR2 FVKESK. Here the CDR3 DNA reads TGTGCCAGCAGCCAGATGACAGGGCTCGAGCAGTACTTC. Translated: CASSQMTGLEQYF.

The genes are TRBV7-9 and TRBJ2-5; 11 nucleotides align to TRBD2. The CDR3 spans 15 residues. The V and J ends lost 4 bases and 2 bases, in that order; junction bases with no gene match: 3. The germline V gene encodes CDR1 SEHNR and CDR2 FQNEAQ (reference sequence). The CDR3 nucleotides are TGTGCCAGCAGCTCCAGACTAGCGGGACAAGAGACCCAGTACTTC. It is translated as CASSSRLAGQETQYF.

This clone was found many times. The V call is TRBV13, the J call TRBJ1-1; D is unresolved. Germline V CDR1 and CDR2: PRHDT, FYEKMQ (reference sequence). There are 16 residues in the CDR3. Trimming shortened V by 1 base and J by 5 bases, and 17 bases separated the two germline ends. The chain's CDR3 is CASSLVRARGRTEAFF. The CDR3, as DNA: TGTGCCAGCAGCTTAGTCCGAGCACGAGGTCGGACTGAAGCTTTCTTT.

The rearrangement joins TRBV29-1 to TRBJ2-5; 8 positions match TRBD2. Germline CDR1 reads SQVTM; CDR2 reads ANQGSEA. With V trimmed by 6 bases and J by 5 bases, 14 bases remained unmatched. CDR3 size: 15 residues. CDR3 amino acids: CSVTGPAGVGETQYF. The CDR3 DNA reads as TGCAGCGTGACAGGTCCAGCGGGGGTCGGGGAGACCCAGTACTTC. Full variable domain (rest looked up from reference TRBV29-1 and TRBJ2-5): SAVISQKPSRDICQRGTSLTIQCQVDSQVTMMFWYRQQPGQSLTLIATANQGSEATYESGFVIDKFPISRPNLTFSTLTVSNMSPEDSSIYLCSVTGPAGVGETQYFGPGTRLLVL.

This clone was found a few times. The chain has TRBV23-1 and TRBJ1-1, with 12 bases identical to TRBD1. TRBV23-1 is marked as an open reading frame, function uncertain. After removal of 3 bases from V and 2 bases from J, the junction contained 7 bases not matched to a gene. CDR3 length: 17 amino acids. CDR3 coding DNA: TGCGCCAGCAGTCAGGGGACAGGGGGCGGTACTAACACTGAAGCTTTCTTT. Translated, it gives CASSQGTGGGTNTEAFF.

V and J are TRBV29-1 and TRBJ2-1; D may be TRBD2 (5 bases). The CDR3 sequence is 15 residues long. Germline CDR1 is SQVTM and CDR2 is ANQGSEA. V shed 5 bases and J shed 6 bases, with 20 bases lying between them. DNA of the CDR3: TGCAGCGTTCGAGATTCCGGAGGAAGGGTCAATGAGCAGTTCTTC. Translated: CSVRDSGGRVNEQFF.

This chain links TRBV2 with TRBJ2-3; 7 nucleotides match TRBD1. The CDR3 sequence is 14 residues long. Per germline, CDR1 SNHLY and CDR2 FYNNEI. Trimming cost V 2 bases and J 2 bases; bases outside gene matches: 1. CDR3 DNA: TGTGCCAGCAGTGAACAGGGGGACACAGATACGCAGTATTTT. Protein sequence: CASSEQGDTDTQYF.

The CDR3 DNA reads as TGTGCCAGCAGTTACGCGGGACAGGGGACCACTGAAGCTTTCTTT. This sequence encodes CASSYAGQGTTEAFF. The chain recombines TRBV6-5 with TRBJ1-1; 10 bases are shared with TRBD1. The V and J ends lost 2 bases and 4 bases, in that order; junction bases with no gene match: 4. The CDR3 is made up of 15 amino acids. Per the germline V gene, CDR1 is MNHEY and CDR2 is SVGAGI.

This clone has a handful of counts. The J gene is TRBJ2-1, the V gene TRBV18; TRBD1 matches at 7 bases. V gave up 3 bases and J gave up 5 bases; unmatched junction bases: 1. The germline V gene encodes CDR1 KGHSH and CDR2 LQKENI. The CDR3 runs to 13 residues. The CDR3 region is CASSPRGHNEQFF. The CDR3 nucleotides are TGTGCCAGCTCACCTAGGGGGCACAATGAGCAGTTCTTC.

The chain recombines TRBV5-4 with TRBJ1-4; 7 bases line up with TRBD1. V trimming: 4 bases; J trimming: 7 bases; junction bases outside the gene matches: 7. The CDR3 is 14 amino acids. Germline CDR1 is SGHNT and CDR2 is YYREEE (reference sequence). CDR3 region: CASSRQGSGEKLFF. The CDR3 nucleotides read TGTGCCAGCAGCAGACAGGGAAGCGGTGAAAAACTGTTTTTT.

This chain connects TRBV2 to TRBJ2-7; D might be TRBD2 (5 bases). V was clipped by 7 bases and J by 0 bases, with 19 bases between them. This CDR3 comprises 16 residues. The germline CDR1 and CDR2 sequences are SNHLY and FYNNEI. The CDR3 coding sequence is TGTGCCAGCAAGGGCGGGCAGGAACTAAACTCCTACGAGCAGTACTTC. Amino acid sequence: CASKGGQELNSYEQYF. Looking up the rest from reference TRBV2 and TRBJ2-7 gives the full variable domain: EPEVTQTPSHQVTQMGQEVILRCVPISNHLYFYWYRQILGQKVEFLVSFYNNEISEKSEIFDDQFSVERPDGSNFTLKIRSTKLEDSAMYFCASKGGQELNSYEQYFGPGTRLTVT.

This clone was counted only a few times. The chain is built from TRBV28 and TRBJ2-1; 8 bases are shared with TRBD1. The V segment lost 2 bases and the J segment 8 bases; nucleotides outside the gene matches: 8. Germline values: CDR1 MDHEN, CDR2 SYDVKM. The CDR3 consists of 15 residues. The CDR3 nucleotides read TGTGCCAGCAGTTTAATTCAGGGGGCGCGAGATGAGCAGTTCTTC. Protein sequence: CASSLIQGARDEQFF.

This clone showed up just a few times. This chain joins TRBV30 and TRBJ2-3; D is uncertain. Trimming took off 1 base at V and 2 bases at J, with 4 bases between the two ends. From germline, CDR1 is GTSNPN and CDR2 SVGIG (reference sequence). The CDR3 has 12 residues. The CDR3 is CAWSDDTDTQYF. The DNA of the CDR3 is TGTGCCTGGAGTGATGACACAGATACGCAGTATTTT.

A few counts support this clone. The rearrangement links TRBV6-5 to TRBJ2-6, with D perhaps TRBD2 (6 bases). Germline V gene data show CDR1 as MNHEY and CDR2 as SVGAGI. Trimming removed 6 bases from V and 4 bases from J, with 10 bases in between. The CDR3 totals 14 residues. CDR3 DNA sequence: TGTGCCAGCAGGAAGGAGGGCGGGGCCAACGTCCTGACTTTC. Residues: CASRKEGGANVLTF.

There are a few counts of this clone. This CDR3 is CASMRRGTVQETQYF. The CDR3 DNA sequence: TGTGCCAGCATGAGGAGGGGGACAGTCCAAGAGACCCAGTACTTC. V and J are TRBV2 and TRBJ2-5; TRBD1 is a possible D gene (7 bases). This CDR3 has 15 residues. V was clipped by 7 bases and J by 1 base, with 16 bases between them. The germline CDR1 and CDR2 sequences are SNHLY and FYNNEI.

The rearrangement links TRBV9 to TRBJ2-1; 9 nucleotides match TRBD1. From germline, CDR1 is SGDLS and CDR2 YYNGEE. The CDR3 totals 17 residues. Losses at the gene ends were 4 bases for V and 0 bases for J; bases not matched to a gene: 8. CDR3 coding DNA: TGTGCCAGCAGCCGTAATACGGGACAGGGCTCCTACAATGAGCAGTTCTTC. Its translation: CASSRNTGQGSYNEQFF.

This clone came up a few times. The chain carries TRBV5-1 and TRBJ1-2, with D tentatively TRBD1 (6 bases). From germline, CDR1 is SGHRS and CDR2 YFSETQ. There are 15 residues in the CDR3. V shed 4 bases and J shed 8 bases, with 21 bases lying between them. The chain's CDR3 is CASSVPSGASRGYTF. In DNA, the CDR3 is TGCGCCAGCAGCGTTCCCTCAGGGGCCTCACGCGGCTACACCTTC.

V usage is TRBV30 and J usage is TRBJ2-1; 11 nucleotides align to TRBD2. The V gene's germline CDR1 is GTSNPN and CDR2 SVGIG (reference sequence). The CDR3 totals 16 residues. V lost 3 bases to trimming and J lost 9 bases; unmatched junction nucleotides: 13. CDR3 residues: CAWSPPDSGGAFEQFF. CDR3 coding DNA: TGTGCCTGGAGCCCCCCCGATAGCGGGGGGGCCTTTGAGCAGTTCTTC.